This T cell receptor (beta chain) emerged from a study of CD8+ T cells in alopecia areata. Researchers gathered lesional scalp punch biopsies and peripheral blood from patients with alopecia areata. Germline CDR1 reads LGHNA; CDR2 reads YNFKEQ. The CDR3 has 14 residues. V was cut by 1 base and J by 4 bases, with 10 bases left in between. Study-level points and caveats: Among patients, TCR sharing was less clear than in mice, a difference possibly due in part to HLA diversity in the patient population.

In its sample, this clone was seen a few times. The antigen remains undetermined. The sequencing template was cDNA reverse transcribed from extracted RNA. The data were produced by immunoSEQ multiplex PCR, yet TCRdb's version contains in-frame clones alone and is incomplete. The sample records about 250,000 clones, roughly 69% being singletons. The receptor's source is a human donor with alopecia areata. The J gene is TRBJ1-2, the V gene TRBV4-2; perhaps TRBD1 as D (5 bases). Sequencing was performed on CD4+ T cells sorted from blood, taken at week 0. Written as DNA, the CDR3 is TGTGCCAGCAGCCAAGCGATAAGGGGCTATGGCTACACCTTC. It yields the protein CASSQAIRGYGYTF.